This record concerns one T cell receptor (beta chain) sequence. Antigen specificity is unknown. The sample is drawn from a study of STAT5B mutations in CD4+ large granular lymphocyte leukemia. General study results and limits: Without putative leukemic clones, patient CD4-sorted repertoires remained more clonal than healthy CD4+ repertoires. Top patient clones used TRBV06 genes more often: 8/27 versus 2/35 in controls.

The CDR3 has 14 residues. With V trimmed by 5 bases and J by 3 bases, 2 bases remained unmatched. CDR1 and CDR2 from the germline V gene are SGHTA and FQGNSA. The table came from immunoSEQ multiplex PCR; TCRdb's copy has only in-frame clones and leaves some out. In the table there are roughly 41,000 clones, 75% to 85% of which are singletons. This chain uses TRBV7-2 with TRBJ2-3; TRBD1 matches 10 bases. The sequencing sample was made of CD4+ T cells from blood buffy coats. This TCR was recovered from a human donor in good health. The CDR3 loop is CASSRDRGTDTQYF. CDR3 coding DNA: TGTGCCAGCAGCAGGGACAGGGGAACAGATACGCAGTATTTT.